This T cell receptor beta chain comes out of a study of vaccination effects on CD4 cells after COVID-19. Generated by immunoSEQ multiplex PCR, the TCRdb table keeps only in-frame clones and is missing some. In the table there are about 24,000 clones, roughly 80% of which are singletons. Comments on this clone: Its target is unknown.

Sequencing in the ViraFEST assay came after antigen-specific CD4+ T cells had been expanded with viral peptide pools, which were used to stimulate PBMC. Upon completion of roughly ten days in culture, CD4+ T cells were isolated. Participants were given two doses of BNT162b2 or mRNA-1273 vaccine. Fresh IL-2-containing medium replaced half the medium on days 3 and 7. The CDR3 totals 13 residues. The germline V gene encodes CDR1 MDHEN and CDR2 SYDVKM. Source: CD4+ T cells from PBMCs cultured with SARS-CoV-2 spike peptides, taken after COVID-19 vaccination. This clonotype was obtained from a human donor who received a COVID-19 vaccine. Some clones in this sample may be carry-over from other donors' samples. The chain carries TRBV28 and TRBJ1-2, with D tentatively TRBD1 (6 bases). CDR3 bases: TGTGCAACCAGGGGCGGATCTAACTATGGCTACACCTTC. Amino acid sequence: CATRGGSNYGYTF.